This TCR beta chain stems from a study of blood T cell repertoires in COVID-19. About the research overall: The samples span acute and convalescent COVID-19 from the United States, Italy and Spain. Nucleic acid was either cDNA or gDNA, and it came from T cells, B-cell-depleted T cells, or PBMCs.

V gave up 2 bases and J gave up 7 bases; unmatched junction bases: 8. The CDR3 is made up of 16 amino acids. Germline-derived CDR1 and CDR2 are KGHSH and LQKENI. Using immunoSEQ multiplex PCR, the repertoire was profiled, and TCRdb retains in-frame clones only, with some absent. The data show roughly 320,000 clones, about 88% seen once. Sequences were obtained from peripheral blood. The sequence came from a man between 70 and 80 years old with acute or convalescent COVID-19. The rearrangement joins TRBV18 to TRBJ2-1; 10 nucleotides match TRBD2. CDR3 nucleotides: TGTGCCAGCTCACCAGTAGAAGCGGGAGGGCCGAATGAGCAGTTCTTC. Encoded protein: CASSPVEAGGPNEQFF. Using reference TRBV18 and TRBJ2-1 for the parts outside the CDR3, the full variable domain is NAGVMQNPRHLVRRRGQEARLRCSPMKGHSHVYWYRQLPEEGLKFMVYLQKENIIDESGMPKERFSAEFPKEGPSILRIQQVVRGDSAAYFCASSPVEAGGPNEQFFGPGTRLTVL.